The clone carrying this TCR beta chain was observed at least ten times. What it binds is unknown. This sample is part of a study of T cells after yellow fever vaccination. The CDR3 contains 13 residues. The V gene's germline CDR1 is DFQATT and CDR2 SNEGSKA (reference sequence). MiXCR was run by TCRdb on the 5' RACE reads, yielding one entry per CDR3 protein. The table records over 100,000 distinct CDR3 sequences, 8.4% of them present only once. The study's findings and limits: Weaker overall was a secondary response that nonetheless peaked faster, on day 5 versus 15.

The receptor was isolated from a man aged 30 to 45 who received the YFV17D yellow fever vaccine. The sequencing here drew on CD8+ T cells sorted from PBMCs, taken 45 days after the yellow fever booster vaccination. The chain joins TRBV20-1 to TRBJ2-1, with a tentative D call TRBD2 (5 bases). This CDR3 is CRATSRVSDEQFF. The DNA for the CDR3 is TGCAGAGCCACTAGTCGGGTGTCGGATGAGCAGTTCTTC.